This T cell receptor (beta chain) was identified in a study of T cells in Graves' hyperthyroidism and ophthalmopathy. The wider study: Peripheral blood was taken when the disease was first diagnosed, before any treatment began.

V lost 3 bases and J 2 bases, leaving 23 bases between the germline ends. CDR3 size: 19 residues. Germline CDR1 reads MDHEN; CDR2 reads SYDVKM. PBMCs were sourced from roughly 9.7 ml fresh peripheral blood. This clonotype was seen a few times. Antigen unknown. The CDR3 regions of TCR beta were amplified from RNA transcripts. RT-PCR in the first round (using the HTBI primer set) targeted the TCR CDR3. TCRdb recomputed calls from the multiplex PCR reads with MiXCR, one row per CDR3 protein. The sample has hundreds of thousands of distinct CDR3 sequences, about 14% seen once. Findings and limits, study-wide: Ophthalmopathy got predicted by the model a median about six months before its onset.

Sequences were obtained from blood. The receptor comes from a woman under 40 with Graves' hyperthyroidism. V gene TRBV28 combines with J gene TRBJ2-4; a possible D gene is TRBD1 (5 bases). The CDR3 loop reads CASSFVRGAPTLTKNIQYF. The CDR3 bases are TGTGCCAGCAGTTTTGTAAGGGGCGCTCCCACCTTAACCAAAAACATTCAGTACTTC.